Reported below is one TCR beta chain. The target antigen is unknown. The sample donors, healthy Finnish infants, were having corrective surgery for congenital heart defects. No fixed cell number was used; all available blood leukocytes supplied DNA. The source of the sample is a study of human thymus T cells. Study conclusions and caveats: Repertoires from thymus and blood appeared to show biased V and J gene usage.

TCRdb keeps only in-frame clones here, not all; method: immunoSEQ multiplex PCR. This sample carries 54,000 or so clones, 90% to 95% of them seen once, and the ten largest clones take over 5%. This CDR3 is 15 amino acids long. Germline V lookup: CDR1 MDHEN, CDR2 SYDVKM. The V gene end was trimmed by 5 bases and the J gene end by 2 bases; junction bases not matched to a gene: 6. Material: blood. The V and J genes are TRBV28 and TRBJ1-2, with TRBD1 matching over 9 bases. This clonotype was sampled from a boy under three years old with a congenital heart defect but otherwise immunologically healthy. CDR3 amino acids: CASSPGTGINYGYTF. As DNA, the CDR3 is TGTGCCAGCAGTCCCGGGACAGGGATAAACTATGGCTACACCTTC.